This is a list of T cell receptor beta chains from one sample in a study of cytomegalovirus exposure and HLA in healthy donors. TCRdb's copy holds only in-frame clones and misses some; the assay was immunoSEQ multiplex PCR. This table holds around 300,000 clones, 86% found once. Sequencing was carried out using PBMCs. The receptors were sampled from a woman under 30 in good health and CMV-seronegative. Each CDR3 is given without its conserved first and last residue.

j_call v_call cdr3_aa
TRBJ1-3 TRBV6-5 ASSYGGAYGNTIY
TRBJ2-7 TRBV1 TSSPREVSYEQY
TRBJ1-4 TRBV27 ASSRTTGVHNEKLF
TRBJ1-1 TRBV15 ATSYTDRETEAF
TRBJ1-6 TRBV27 ASSPTRQGRNSPLH
TRBJ2-5 TRBV6-5 ASSSILGGSKTQY
TRBJ2-7 TRBV5-4 ASSFLTGLAGIYEQY
TRBJ2-3 TRBV4-1 ASSQDRGSPDTQY
TRBJ2-1 TRBV6-5 ASSRQQGFDEQF
TRBJ2-1 TRBV27 ASSPFLAGVSNEQF
TRBJ2-5 TRBV18 ASSPPAGRKETQY
TRBJ1-2 TRBV2 ASISTGNGGYT
TRBJ1-5 TRBV6-1 ASSEAFQH
TRBJ1-6 TRBV5-1 ASSLSSSYNSPLH
TRBJ2-6 TRBV11-3 ASSLVGANVLT
TRBJ1-5 TRBV7-2 ASSSSGYQPQH
TRBJ2-2 TRBV4-3 ASSQGTGNTGELF
TRBJ2-7 TRBV7-2 ASSLRLGETYEQY
TRBJ1-4 TRBV18 ASSYTEGDEKLF
TRBJ2-1 TRBV9 ASSYESSSYNEQF
TRBJ2-7 TRBV18 ASSTSHSGSYEQY
TRBJ1-2 TRBV13 ASSLGLLGHPNYGYT